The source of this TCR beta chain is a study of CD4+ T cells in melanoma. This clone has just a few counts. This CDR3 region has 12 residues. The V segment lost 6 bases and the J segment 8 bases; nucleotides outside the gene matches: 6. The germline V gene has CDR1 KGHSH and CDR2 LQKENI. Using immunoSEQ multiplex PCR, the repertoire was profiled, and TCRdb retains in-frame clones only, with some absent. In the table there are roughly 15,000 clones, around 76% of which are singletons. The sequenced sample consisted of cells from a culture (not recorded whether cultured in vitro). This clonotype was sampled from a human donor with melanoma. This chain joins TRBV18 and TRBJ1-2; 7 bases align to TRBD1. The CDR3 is CASSGQAGGYTF. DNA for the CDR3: TGTGCCAGCTCCGGACAGGCGGGAGGCTACACCTTC.